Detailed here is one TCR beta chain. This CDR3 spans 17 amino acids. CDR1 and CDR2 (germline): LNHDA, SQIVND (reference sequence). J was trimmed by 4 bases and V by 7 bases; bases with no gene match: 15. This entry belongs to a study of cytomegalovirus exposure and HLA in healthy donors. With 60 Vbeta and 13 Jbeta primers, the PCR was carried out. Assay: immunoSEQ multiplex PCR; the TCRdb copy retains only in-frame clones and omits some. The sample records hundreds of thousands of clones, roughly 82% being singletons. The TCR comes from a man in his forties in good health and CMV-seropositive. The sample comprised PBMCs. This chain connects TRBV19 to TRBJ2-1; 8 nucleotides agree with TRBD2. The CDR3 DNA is TGTGCCAGTACCCTCGGGAGGGGTAGGGGAGGGTACAATGAGCAGTTCTTC. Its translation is CASTLGRGRGGYNEQFF.